In its sample, the clone carrying this T cell receptor beta chain was seen once. This sample stems from a study of CD8+ T cells in alopecia areata. The sequencing template was cDNA reverse transcribed from extracted RNA. Only in-frame clones appear in the TCRdb table, and some are missing; sequencing was by immunoSEQ multiplex PCR. The repertoire holds about 190,000 clones, with roughly three fifths as singletons. Between the trimmed V and J ends, which lost 4 bases and 7 bases, there was a span of 15 bases. The germline V gene encodes CDR1 SGHRS and CDR2 YFSETQ. The CDR3 is made up of 14 amino acids. Treatment defined: oral pan-JAK inhibitor, 5-10 mg twice daily.

Specimen: CD4+ T cells sorted from blood, collected at week 4, from a patient treated with tofacitinib. The chain has TRBV5-1 and TRBJ1-5; D may be TRBD1 (5 bases). The receptor's source is a human donor with alopecia areata. The CDR3 protein is CASSPVGGEQPQHF. The CDR3 DNA reads TGCGCCAGCAGCCCGGTGGGGGGGGAACAGCCCCAGCATTTT.